Described below is a single TCR beta chain sequence and its context. No antigen is known for it. The data were obtained in a study of cytomegalovirus exposure and HLA in healthy donors. Trimming removed 1 base at V and 6 bases at J, with 6 bases between. The CDR3 loop spans 12 amino acids. The germline gives CDR1 LGHNA, CDR2 YSLEER. Study outcomes and limitations: The classifier, whose performance was assessed in both the original and validation cohorts, reportedly diagnosed cytomegalovirus status with high specificity and sensitivity.

Profiling relied on immunoSEQ multiplex PCR, and the TCRdb table lists in-frame clones only, not all of them. Of about 49,000 clones in the sample, roughly 94% are singletons; the top ten hold 6.5% to 9.5%. The donors were members of the validation cohort comprising over a hundred subjects, separate from the roughly 700-subject first cohort. Input material: PBMCs. The receptor was derived from a woman under 30 in good health and CMV-seropositive. V usage is TRBV4-3 and J usage is TRBJ1-1, with D possibly TRBD1 on 5 matching bases. DNA for the CDR3: TGCGCCAGCAGCCAAGGGGGGGCTGAAGCTTTCTTT. It codes for CASSQGGAEAFF.